This TCR beta chain was captured in a study of blood T cell repertoires in COVID-19. Whole-study context: The United States, Italy and Spain provided the acute and convalescent COVID-19 samples.

Trimming took off 8 bases at V and 3 bases at J, with 11 bases between the two ends. CDR1 and CDR2 from the germline V gene are SGHNT and YYREEE (reference sequence). The CDR3 has 13 residues. As processed by the authors: The assay estimated nucleated cells by amplifying reference gene primers. Only in-frame clones appear in the TCRdb table, and some are missing; sequencing was by immunoSEQ multiplex PCR. D and trimming come from the DNA, and the V and J calls and clone size come from that table. This table has 65,000 to 85,000 clones, about 70% appearing once. This rearrangement joins TRBV5-4 to TRBJ1-4, with D uncertain. This sequence was found in a man over 45 with active or convalescent COVID-19. Sequenced sample: peripheral blood. CDR3 DNA: TGTGCCAGTTCGAGGGTGGCTAATGAAAAACTGTTTTTT. Translation: CASSRVANEKLFF.